These T cell receptor beta chains were read from a single sample in a study of T cell changes during pregnancy in multiple sclerosis. Only in-frame clones appear in the TCRdb table, and some are missing; sequencing was by immunoSEQ multiplex PCR. The sample lists about 77,000 clones; 89% were seen once. Sequencing was performed on peripheral blood, taken before pregnancy. These receptors were obtained from a female donor with multiple sclerosis, enrolled in a pregnancy study. CDR3s include the opening cysteine and the closing phenylalanine or tryptophan. The order of the fields is V gene, D gene, clone size, J gene, CDR3 DNA, CDR3 protein. A D gene is named only where the DNA matches it firmly. Not every row has a clone size; where given, it reads once, few, many or a size class.

TRBV5-1	-	-	TRBJ1-3	TGCGCCAGCAGCTTGGTACAGGGAATCGGTGGAAACACCATATATTTT	CASSLVQGIGGNTIYF
TRBV5-6	TRBD2	-	TRBJ2-2	TGTGCCAGCAGCGAAGGACTAGCGGGGAACACCGGGGAGCTGTTTTTT	CASSEGLAGNTGELFF
TRBV9	TRBD1	-	TRBJ2-2	TGTGCCAGCAGCCCGCAACAGGGGGCGGCCACCGGGGAGCTGTTTTTT	CASSPQQGAATGELFF
TRBV6-4	TRBD1	-	TRBJ1-4	TGTGCCAGCGGGGACAGATTTGCAACTAATGAAAAACTGTTTTTT	CASGDRFATNEKLFF
TRBV19	-	-	TRBJ2-5	TGTGCCAGTAGTATAGAACTAGCCCAAGAGACCCAGTACTTC	CASSIELAQETQYF
TRBV11-1	TRBD2	once	TRBJ2-3	TGTGCCAGCGCATTGGGGGGGAGTAGCACAGATACGCAGTATTTT	CASALGGSSTDTQYF
TRBV6-6	TRBD1	-	TRBJ1-3	TGTGCCAGCAGTCCCGGGACAGCCAACACCATATATTTT	CASSPGTANTIYF
TRBV14	TRBD1	-	TRBJ2-3	TGTGCCAGCAGCCAAGAGCTAACGGCAGGGGGCTACACAGATACGCAGTATTTT	CASSQELTAGGYTDTQYF
TRBV5-4	TRBD1	-	TRBJ2-7	TGTGCCAGCAGCTTGGGGGGGGACAGGGGTTTCGAGCAGTACTTC	CASSLGGDRGFEQYF
TRBV27	-	-	TRBJ1-2	TGTGCCAGCAGTTTACCGGTGGTGCGGTCTAACTATGGCTACACCTTC	CASSLPVVRSNYGYTF
TRBV5-1	TRBD2	-	TRBJ2-5	TGCGCCAGCAGCTTTAGCGGGTCGGAGACCCAGTACTTC	CASSFSGSETQYF
TRBV7-8	-	once	TRBJ1-4	TGTGCCAGCAGCTCTCGACGCAGGGAGGCGAATGAAAAACTGTTTTTT	CASSSRRREANEKLFF
TRBV5-1	-	-	TRBJ2-3	TGCGCCAGCAGCTCGGACAGCCGCACAGATACGCAGTATTTT	CASSSDSRTDTQYF
TRBV5-4	-	-	TRBJ2-7	TGTGCCAGCAGCTTTTCGCCCAGGCGGGCCCTAGGGGAGCAGTACTTC	CASSFSPRRALGEQYF
TRBV6-6	-	-	TRBJ2-1	TGTGCCAGCAGTGTCGACAGTTACAATGAGCAGTTCTTC	CASSVDSYNEQFF
TRBV4-1	TRBD2	-	TRBJ2-1	TGCGCCAGCAGCCAAAGAACCCCGGGACTAGCGGGTAAGGAGCAGTTCTTC	CASSQRTPGLAGKEQFF
TRBV30	-	once	TRBJ1-2	TGTGCCTGGAGTTTGTGGGGGGGGGACGGCTACACCTTC	CAWSLWGGDGYTF
TRBV7-2	-	-	TRBJ1-1	TGTGCCAGCAGCTTATTTCAGGGCACTGAAGCTTTCTTT	CASSLFQGTEAFF
TRBV7-9	-	-	TRBJ2-1	TGTGCCAGCAGCCCCTGGGCTGAGCAGTTCTTC	CASSPWAEQFF
TRBV12-5	-	few	TRBJ1-1	TGTGCTAGTGGTTTGGTACTTTGGCCGGGTACTGAAGCTTTCTTT	CASGLVLWPGTEAFF
TRBV9	-	-	TRBJ1-3	TGTGCCAGCAGCGGCCGCAGGGGCTACTCTGGAAACACCATATATTTT	CASSGRRGYSGNTIYF
TRBV7-6	-	-	TRBJ2-7	TGTGCCAGCAGCTTGGACGGGAACTACGAGCAGTACTTC	CASSLDGNYEQYF
TRBV10-3	TRBD2	-	TRBJ2-1	TGTGCCATCAGTGTGGGGGGGGACCTCAATGAGCAGTTCTTC	CAISVGGDLNEQFF
TRBV1	-	-	TRBJ2-2	TGCACCAGCAGCCAGGATCACCCTGAGGCGGAGCTGTTTTTT	CTSSQDHPEAELFF
TRBV19	-	-	TRBJ2-3	TGTGCCAGTAGTATCAACGGGGTTTCGGCAGATACGCAGTATTTT	CASSINGVSADTQYF
TRBV6-1	-	-	TRBJ1-1	TGTGCCAGCAGTGAAGGCCGAGCCACTGAAGCTTTCTTT	CASSEGRATEAFF
TRBV5-5	-	-	TRBJ1-1	TGTGCCAGCAGCGGGTACGGGACACCGACATCCACTGAAGCTTTCTTT	CASSGYGTPTSTEAFF
TRBV7-2	TRBD1	-	TRBJ1-5	TGTGCCAGCAGCTTGACAGGGATTTGGGATCAGCCCCAGCATTTT	CASSLTGIWDQPQHF
TRBV25-1	TRBD2	-	TRBJ2-1	TGTGCCAGCAGTGAACCTAGCGGGGGGGCCGCCAATGAGCAGTTCTTC	CASSEPSGGAANEQFF
TRBV9	-	-	TRBJ2-1	TGTGCCAGCAGCGTGAGGGCGCGTTCCTACAATGAGCAGTTCTTC	CASSVRARSYNEQFF
TRBV6-6	TRBD1	-	TRBJ1-5	TGTGCCAGCAGTTACTACGACAGGGATCGTCAGCCCCAGCATTTT	CASSYYDRDRQPQHF
TRBV7-9	TRBD1	-	TRBJ2-2	TGTGCCAGCAGCGGCCGACAGGGGTCGGACACCGGGGAGCTGTTTTTT	CASSGRQGSDTGELFF
TRBV7-3	TRBD1	once	TRBJ1-4	TGTGCCAGCAGCTTAAACGGACAGGCGGGGGAAAAACTGTTTTTT	CASSLNGQAGEKLFF
TRBV30	TRBD2	-	TRBJ2-5	TGTGCCTGGAGTTTGGGGGGGGGCCAAGAGACCCAGTACTTC	CAWSLGGGQETQYF
TRBV2	TRBD2	-	TRBJ2-3	TGTGCCAGCAGTGCACTAGCTAGCGGGGCTAGCACAGATACGCAGTATTTT	CASSALASGASTDTQYF
TRBV19	-	-	TRBJ1-2	TGTGCCAGTACCGGCGGCGGAGGGCACTATGGCTACACCTTC	CASTGGGGHYGYTF
TRBV7-9	-	few	TRBJ1-1	TGTGCCAGCAGTATCTCGGGGGGACACGCTGAAGCTTTCTTT	CASSISGGHAEAFF
TRBV7-9	TRBD1	few	TRBJ1-2	TGTGCCAGCAGCTTAGGAGCAGGGACAGGGTTTTATGGCTACACCTTC	CASSLGAGTGFYGYTF
TRBV5-1	TRBD1	once	TRBJ1-6	TGCGCCAGCAGCCTCGGAACGGGAGAGGGGGCTGATTCACCCCTCCACTTT	CASSLGTGEGADSPLHF
TRBV9	TRBD2	-	TRBJ2-3	TGTGCCAGCAGCGTTTTCGGGGGGGGCACAGATACGCAGTATTTT	CASSVFGGGTDTQYF
TRBV6-1	TRBD1	-	TRBJ1-6	TGTGCCATCCGGCAGGGGGAAGGTTCACCCCTCCACTTT	CAIRQGEGSPLHF
TRBV12-5	TRBD1	-	TRBJ2-1	TGTGCTAGTGGGCCGGGACAGGGGGATAACAATGAGCAGTTCTTC	CASGPGQGDNNEQFF
TRBV5-1	-	-	TRBJ2-1	TGCGCCAGCAGTATATCACAGTCATACAATGAGCAGTTCTTC	CASSISQSYNEQFF
TRBV28	TRBD1	few	TRBJ1-1	TGTGCCAGCAGCGCCGGACAGGGTCAACATGAAGCTTTCTTT	CASSAGQGQHEAFF